One and the same sample provided the 27 T cell receptor beta chains below, sequenced in a study of glioma-infiltrating T cells after dendritic cell vaccination. Some clones are missing from TCRdb's copy, which holds only in-frame ones; the method was immunoSEQ multiplex PCR. Among about 67,000 clones listed, 81% were seen once. Sequencing was performed on blood, taken before dendritic cell vaccination. The receptors derive from a human donor with glioblastoma.

This rearrangement joins TRBV29-1 to TRBJ2-5, with TRBD2 as a possible D gene (5 bases). The CDR3 contains 12 residues. In germline, CDR1 is SQVTM, CDR2 ANQGSEA. Trimming took 4 bases from V and 7 from J, leaving 13 bases between them. CDR3 nucleotide sequence: TGCAGCGTTGGTGACCTGGGGAGGACCCAGTACTTC. This sequence encodes CSVGDLGRTQYF.

V is TRBV6-5 and J is TRBJ2-7; a weak D match, TRBD1 (6 bases). Trimming pared 5 bases from V and 0 bases from J, leaving 14 bases between. CDR3 length: 15 residues. Germline-derived CDR1 and CDR2 are MNHEY and SVGAGI. CDR3 in amino acids: CASSPQGTLSYEQYF. The CDR3 DNA reads as TGTGCCAGCAGTCCCCAGGGGACCCTCTCCTACGAGCAGTACTTC.

V and J are TRBV4-2 and TRBJ2-2; 8 bases match TRBD1. J lost 5 bases, V lost 0 bases, and 8 bases had no gene match. From germline, CDR1 is LGHNA and CDR2 YNFKEQ. This CDR3 is 17 amino acids long. In nucleotides, the CDR3 is TGTGCCAGCAGCCAAGATGGTGCTACAGGGGGGACCGGGGAGCTGTTTTTT. Translating it yields CASSQDGATGGTGELFF.

The chain employs TRBV9 and TRBJ1-4; D unresolved. The CDR3 is 14 amino acids. V lost 0 bases and J lost 6, with 9 bases in between. Germline V gene sequence: CDR1 SGDLS, CDR2 YYNGEE. The CDR3 DNA reads TGTGCCAGCAGCGTAGGTAGGCAGGATGAAAAACTGTTTTTT. It yields the protein CASSVGRQDEKLFF.

This clone was detected only a few times. The chain links TRBV7-2 to TRBJ2-5, with 7 bases fitting TRBD2. Germline CDR1 reads SGHTA; CDR2 reads FQGNSA. This CDR3 comprises 15 residues. J was trimmed by 1 base and V by 1 base; bases with no gene match: 3. The CDR3 DNA reads TGTGCCAGCAGCTTAGAGCGGGGCCTCCAAGAGACCCAGTACTTC. It codes for CASSLERGLQETQYF.

This clone was detected once. The chain links TRBV7-2 to TRBJ2-7; tentatively, D is TRBD1 (5 bases). The CDR3 is 12 residues long. Germline V lookup: CDR1 SGHTA, CDR2 FQGNSA. Trimming took 4 bases from V and 6 from J, leaving 10 bases between them. The CDR3 sequence is CASSSQQGEQYF. The CDR3 DNA reads TGTGCCAGCAGCTCCCAGCAGGGCGAGCAGTACTTC.

CDR3 DNA sequence: TGTGCCAGCAGCCAAGCCTTGTTACCGGGACACCGGAGTAGTTACACCTTC. Translation gives CASSQALLPGHRSSYTF. The chain employs TRBV4-2 and TRBJ1-2; the D gene is possibly TRBD1 (6 bases). V was clipped by 1 base and J by 11 bases, with 26 bases between them. Germline-derived CDR1 and CDR2 are LGHNA and YNFKEQ. The CDR3 covers 17 residues.

This sequence joins TRBV5-1 and TRBJ2-7; D is perhaps TRBD2 (6 bases). CDR1 is SGHRS and CDR2 is YFSETQ in the germline V gene. The V end was cut by 0 bases, the J end by 7 bases, with 14 bases between. The CDR3 covers 14 residues. CDR3 coding DNA: TGCGCCAGCAGCTTGGGGCAGGCGGCGGGGGAGCAGTACTTC. Its protein is CASSLGQAAGEQYF.

J is TRBJ1-6 and V is TRBV5-6, with 11 bases matching TRBD1. V was clipped by 4 bases and J by 9 bases; unmatched bases: 12. Per germline, CDR1 SGHDT and CDR2 YYEEEE. CDR3 length: 17 residues. The CDR3 loop reads CASSLGQGALPSSPLHF. The CDR3 DNA is TGTGCCAGCAGCCTTGGACAGGGGGCGCTTCCTAGTTCACCCCTCCACTTT.

The genes are TRBV5-1 and TRBJ2-5; no definite D call. The J call could be wrong; TRBJ2-7 is a better fit for the DNA end. Per germline, CDR1 SGHRS and CDR2 YFSETQ. This CDR3 contains 13 residues. CDR3 coding DNA: TGCGCCAGCAGCTTCGGGTTGTCGTACGAGCAGTACTTC. It encodes CASSFGLSYEQYF.

The chain carries TRBV10-1 and TRBJ1-1; no clear D. Germline lookup yields CDR1 WNHNN and CDR2 SYGVQD (reference sequence). V lost 2 bases to trimming and J lost 11 bases, with 18 bases between them. The CDR3 contains 14 residues. CDR3 coding DNA: TGCGCCAGCAGTGAGGGAGAAGAGGACGGGAGGGCTTTCTTT. Residues: CASSEGEEDGRAFF.

This clone was counted once. The chain couples TRBV9 to TRBJ2-1; tentatively, D is TRBD1 (6 bases). The germline V and J ends were trimmed by 0 bases and 1 base, with 11 bases remaining between them. Germline loops: CDR1 SGDLS, CDR2 YYNGEE. The length of the CDR3 is 16 residues. The CDR3 loop is CASSVGAGTSYNEQFF. The CDR3 bases are TGTGCCAGCAGCGTAGGGGCAGGGACATCCTACAATGAGCAGTTCTTC.

The chain joins TRBV6-1 to TRBJ1-1; no clear D. V was cut by 8 bases and J by 1 base, with 14 bases left in between. The CDR3 runs to 14 residues. Germline V CDR1 and CDR2: MNHNS, SASEGT. CDR3 protein: CASRFDIENTEAFF. For the CDR3, the DNA is TGTGCCAGCCGTTTTGATATAGAGAACACTGAAGCTTTCTTT.

This chain connects TRBV2 to TRBJ1-5; 11 bases are a match to TRBD1. This CDR3 is 17 amino acids long. V gave up 6 bases and J gave up 1 base; unmatched junction bases: 8. CDR1 and CDR2 from the germline V gene are SNHLY and FYNNEI. The CDR3 bases are TGTGCCAGCAGGGCCGGGACAGGGGGAGTCAGCAATCAGCCCCAGCATTTT. Its translation is CASRAGTGGVSNQPQHF.

This chain connects TRBV27 to TRBJ1-5; possible D gene TRBD1, 6 bases. V dropped 5 bases and J dropped 0 bases, with 11 bases sitting between them. The CDR3 is 15 residues long. The germline gives CDR1 MNHEY, CDR2 SMNVEV (reference sequence). The CDR3 loop reads CASSPGQYSNQPQHF. The CDR3 DNA follows: TGTGCCAGCAGTCCCGGACAGTATAGCAATCAGCCCCAGCATTTT.

The table lists this clone with a count of one. The chain is built from TRBV18 and TRBJ2-7; 8 bases agree with TRBD1. In germline, CDR1 is KGHSH, CDR2 LQKENI. The J segment lost 4 bases and the V segment lost 5 bases, leaving 7 bases of the junction unmatched. This CDR3 region has 14 residues. The CDR3 bases are TGTGCCAGCTCATTTGGACAGGGAACATACGAGCAGTACTTC. Encoded protein: CASSFGQGTYEQYF.

The rearrangement links TRBV6-4 to TRBJ1-3; the match to TRBD1 covers 8 bases. With 8 bases clipped from V and 0 bases from J, the junction kept 9 bases outside the gene matches. Germline assignment: CDR1 MRHNA and CDR2 SNTAGT. The CDR3 is 16 residues long. CDR3 sequence reads: CASSRTGPVSGNTIYF. For the CDR3, the DNA is TGTGCCAGCTCCCGGACAGGGCCTGTCTCTGGAAACACCATATATTTT.

This chain links TRBV27 with TRBJ2-1; D is possibly TRBD2 (5 bases). CDR3 length: 16 residues. V lost 6 bases and J 1 base, leaving 16 bases between the germline ends. Germline CDR1 reads MNHEY; CDR2 reads SMNVEV (reference sequence). In DNA, the CDR3 is TGTGCCAGCAGCCCCGGACTCACACCTTCCTACAATGAGCAGTTCTTC. Protein: CASSPGLTPSYNEQFF.

The table lists this clone with a few counts. The V gene is TRBV9, the J gene TRBJ2-7; TRBD2 matches at 7 bases. CDR1 and CDR2 from the germline V gene are SGDLS and YYNGEE. The CDR3 covers 17 residues. V trimming: 5 bases; J trimming: 1 base; junction bases outside the gene matches: 15. CDR3 sequence: CASSAGVGEGQSYEQYF. DNA of the CDR3: TGTGCCAGCAGTGCTGGGGTCGGGGAGGGCCAATCCTACGAGCAGTACTTC.

This sequence joins TRBV2 and TRBJ1-2; TRBD1 matches 10 bases. Per the germline V gene, CDR1 is SNHLY and CDR2 is FYNNEI. The CDR3 length is 14 residues. V shed 8 bases and J 4 bases; nucleotides not matched to a gene: 7. The CDR3 DNA sequence: TGTGCCAGCGGGTACGGGACAGGGGTCTATGGCTACACCTTC. Protein: CASGYGTGVYGYTF.

This clone was recorded a few times. The V call is TRBV6-1, the J call TRBJ1-3; D unclear. Germline lookup yields CDR1 MNHNS and CDR2 SASEGT. The CDR3 consists of 14 residues. Trimming stripped 2 bases from V and 1 base from J, with 6 bases between. The CDR3 here is CASSEITSGNTIYF. The CDR3 coding sequence is TGTGCCAGCAGTGAAATTACATCTGGAAACACCATATATTTT.

The chain couples TRBV4-1 to TRBJ1-1; D may be TRBD1 (6 bases). V lost 4 bases, J lost 0 bases, and 15 bases lay in between. This CDR3 has 16 amino acids. Germline CDR1 MGHRA, CDR2 YSYEKL. CDR3 DNA: TGCGCCAGCAGCCCCTTTGCCGGGGGGCTGAACACTGAAGCTTTCTTT. It yields the protein CASSPFAGGLNTEAFF.

The chain uses TRBV6-1 and TRBJ1-2; 7 nucleotides line up with TRBD1. Per the germline V gene, CDR1 is MNHNS and CDR2 is SASEGT. The trim removed 8 bases at V and 7 bases at J, leaving 16 bases unmatched. This CDR3 comprises 15 residues. The CDR3 loop is CASLGKGGGQVGYTF. The CDR3 DNA reads TGTGCCAGCCTCGGGAAAGGTGGCGGACAGGTTGGCTACACCTTC.

The chain couples TRBV5-8 to TRBJ2-5, with a tentative D call TRBD1 (6 bases). The germline gives CDR1 SGHTS, CDR2 YDEGEE. V was trimmed by 5 bases and J by 7 bases, leaving 15 bases between them. This CDR3 has 13 amino acids. CDR3 DNA: TGTGCCAGCAGTTACTCAGGGGATGGGACCCAGTACTTC. Its translation: CASSYSGDGTQYF. The variable domain in full, with the rest retrieved from reference TRBV5-8 and TRBJ2-5, is EAGVTQSPTHLIKTRGQQATLRCSPISGHTSVYWYQQALGLGLQFLLWYDEGEERNRGNFPPRFSGRQFPNYSSELNVNALELEDSALYLCASSYSGDGTQYFGPGTRLLVL.

For the CDR3, the DNA is TGTGCCAGCAGGCGAACGGTGGACACTGAAGCTTTCTTT. Translation gives CASRRTVDTEAFF. The chain joins TRBV6-4 to TRBJ1-1; D uncertain. In germline, CDR1 is MRHNA, CDR2 SNTAGT. The CDR3 consists of 13 residues. Trimming shortened V by 6 bases and J by 3 bases, and 11 bases separated the two germline ends.

The chain combines TRBV6-5 with TRBJ2-1; 7 bases match TRBD1. The CDR3 is 13 amino acids. Per germline, CDR1 MNHEY and CDR2 SVGAGI. Trimming at V came to 6 bases and at J to 12 bases, leaving 11 bases not matched to a gene. CDR3 DNA: TGTGCCAGCAGGCCACCCCAACAGGGGAGGCAGTTCTTC. Residues: CASRPPQQGRQFF.

This chain connects TRBV4-1 to TRBJ1-5; D unresolved. Trimming took off 0 bases at V and 2 bases at J, with 8 bases between the two ends. Germline CDR1 and CDR2: MGHRA and YSYEKL. The CDR3 consists of 15 residues. The CDR3 region has the DNA TGCGCCAGCAGCCAAGATCCGGGAGGCAATCAGCCCCAGCATTTT. The encoded protein is CASSQDPGGNQPQHF.